This T cell receptor (beta chain) is from a study of cytomegalovirus exposure and HLA in healthy donors. Findings and caveats of the study: When analyzed later, the rates of TCR association showed variation by HLA locus, with DRB1 the most and HLA-C the fewest.

Each of the donors was a healthy bone marrow donor. Vbeta (60) and Jbeta (13) primers were used in the PCR. This table comes from immunoSEQ multiplex PCR, and its TCRdb copy is limited to in-frame clones, with some not included. The sample contains about 120,000 clones, about three quarters of which appear only once. CDR1 is ENHRY and CDR2 is SYGVKD in the germline V gene. This CDR3 comprises 18 residues. The junction had 9 bases not matched to a gene; V was cut back by 5 bases and J by 0 bases. In regard to this clone: Antigen unknown.

The chain has TRBV10-3 and TRBJ2-3; 12 bases map to TRBD2. The TCR sequence derives from a man younger than 40 in good health and CMV-seronegative. Sequencing used PBMCs. For the CDR3, the DNA is TGTGCCATCAGTTCGTCCCTAGCGGGGGGGCGAAGCACAGATACGCAGTATTTT. This translates into CAISSSLAGGRSTDTQYF.